Shown below are 29 T cell receptor beta chains from a single sample sequenced in a study of blood T cell repertoires in COVID-19. Sequenced by immunoSEQ multiplex PCR; TCRdb stores in-frame clones only, minus some. The sample shows 190,000 or so clones, around 85% of them seen only once. Sequenced: PBMCs or T cells enriched from blood (not recorded which). The source is a man aged 35 to 55 who had recovered from COVID-19.

The chain combines TRBV10-1 with TRBJ2-1; TRBD1 matches 9 bases. The V segment lost 4 bases and the J segment 3 bases; nucleotides outside the gene matches: 4. The germline V gene has CDR1 WNHNN and CDR2 SYGVQD (reference sequence). This CDR3 comprises 15 residues. This CDR3 is CASSGTGDFYNEQFF. As DNA, the CDR3 is TGCGCCAGCAGTGGGACAGGGGATTTCTACAATGAGCAGTTCTTC.

This clone was seen only once. This chain joins TRBV7-8 and TRBJ2-7; TRBD2 agrees at 10 bases. This CDR3 is 14 amino acids long. J lost 5 bases, V lost 5 bases, and 6 bases had no gene match. CDR1 is SGHVS and CDR2 is FQNEAQ in the germline V gene. The CDR3 sequence is CASSVASGSDEQYF. The CDR3 nucleotides read TGTGCCAGCAGCGTGGCTAGCGGGAGTGACGAGCAGTACTTC. The whole variable domain, filled in from reference TRBV7-8 and TRBJ2-7, reads GAGVSQSPRYKVAKRGQDVALRCDPISGHVSLFWYQQALGQGPEFLTYFQNEAQLDKSGLPSDRFFAERPEGSVSTLKIQRTQQEDSAVYLCASSVASGSDEQYFGPGTRLTVT.

The CDR3 DNA reads TGTGCCAGCAGCCTCGGGACAGGGGAAAATCAGCCCCAGCATTTT. Its translation is CASSLGTGENQPQHF. The chain links TRBV3-1 (or the pseudogene TRBV3-2) to TRBJ1-5, with 10 bases identical to TRBD1. The J segment lost 4 bases and the V segment lost 4 bases, leaving 4 bases of the junction unmatched. This CDR3 has 15 amino acids. The germline CDR1 and CDR2 sequences are LGHDT and YNNKEL (reference sequence).

With regard to this clone: Germline and junction disagree at one end, which may indicate a read error. The rearrangement joins TRBV7-7 to TRBJ1-4; 9 bases agree with TRBD1. This CDR3 is 17 amino acids long. Germline-derived CDR1 and CDR2 are SSHAT and FNYEAQ (reference sequence). The CDR3 nucleotides read TGTGCTAGCAGCGGCAGGTTCCCGGGACAGGGTAATGAAAAACTGTTTTTT. Protein product: CASSGRFPGQGNEKLFF.

The chain recombines TRBV30 with TRBJ2-2; 8 nucleotides line up with TRBD1. CDR1 is GTSNPN and CDR2 is SVGIG in the germline V gene (reference sequence). This CDR3 comprises 16 residues. With V trimmed by 3 bases and J by 4 bases, 10 bases remained unmatched. CDR3 region: CAWRSRGPRSTGELFF. The CDR3 DNA reads as TGTGCCTGGAGGTCCAGGGGGCCTCGTAGCACCGGGGAGCTGTTTTTT.

The genes are TRBV2 and TRBJ2-5, with D tentatively TRBD2 (5 bases). Per the germline V gene, CDR1 is SNHLY and CDR2 is FYNNEI. This CDR3 is built from 15 residues. The V and J ends lost 6 bases and 5 bases respectively, with 19 bases between them. CDR3 nucleotides: TGTGCCAGCAGGCCACCGAGGGTAATAGCGGAGACCCAGTACTTC. The encoded protein is CASRPPRVIAETQYF.

This clone occurred once. V and J are TRBV18 and TRBJ1-5; tentatively, D is TRBD1 (6 bases). The V end was cut by 3 bases, the J end by 6 bases, with 30 bases between. Germline assignment: CDR1 KGHSH and CDR2 LQKENI. The CDR3 loop spans 20 amino acids. This chain's CDR3 is CASSPINPPGQGWFFQPQHF. The CDR3 DNA reads TGTGCCAGCTCACCGATTAACCCCCCTGGGCAGGGGTGGTTTTTTCAGCCCCAGCATTTT.

Turning to this clone: In the same sample, other DNA sequences code for this CDR3. The chain combines TRBV5-4 with TRBJ1-3; tentatively, D is TRBD1 (5 bases). Looked up from germline, CDR1 is SGHNT and CDR2 is YYREEE (reference sequence). The length of the CDR3 is 13 residues. The V end was cut by 0 bases, the J end by 4 bases, with 5 bases between. This chain's CDR3 is CASSLAGGNTIYF. The CDR3 DNA follows: TGTGCCAGCAGCTTGGCAGGGGGAAACACCATATATTTT.

The J gene is TRBJ2-1, the V gene TRBV5-1; 7 bases map to TRBD2. Germline V gene data show CDR1 as SGHRS and CDR2 as YFSETQ. CDR3 length equals 14 residues. V lost 4 bases to trimming and J lost 7 bases; unmatched junction nucleotides: 8. For the CDR3, the DNA is TGCGCCAGCAGCCCCGGACTAGTTGGGAATGAGCAGTTCTTC. Translating gives CASSPGLVGNEQFF.

The chain links TRBV9 to TRBJ2-7; 8 nucleotides agree with TRBD2. CDR1 is SGDLS and CDR2 is YYNGEE in the germline V gene. The CDR3 extends over 15 amino acids. V shed 0 bases and J 7 bases; nucleotides not matched to a gene: 9. The CDR3 nucleotides are TGTGCCAGCAGCGTAGAAGGTAGCGGGGCTGGGGAGCAGTACTTC. Its translation is CASSVEGSGAGEQYF.

The CDR3 is CASSYFSGNEQFF. In DNA, the CDR3 is TGTGCCAGCAGTTACTTTAGCGGGAATGAGCAGTTCTTC. The rearrangement joins TRBV6-2 or TRBV6-3 to TRBJ2-1, with 7 bases that match TRBD2. The ends lost 1 base at V and 7 bases at J; junction bases unmatched: 1. This CDR3 region has 13 residues. Germline assignment: CDR1 MNHEY and CDR2 SVGEGT.

The CDR3 nucleotides read TGCGCCAGCAGCCCCGGCGGCTACAACTCCGAGCAGTACTTC. It encodes CASSPGGYNSEQYF. This chain joins TRBV4-1 and TRBJ2-7, with D uncertain. V gave up 4 bases and J gave up 6 bases, with 16 bases separating them. The CDR3 is 14 residues long. Germline V gives CDR1 MGHRA, CDR2 YSYEKL.

The CDR3 here is CASSPTGTETYEQYF. The CDR3, as DNA: TGTGCCAGCAGCCCAACCGGGACTGAAACCTACGAGCAGTACTTC. The V gene is TRBV3-1 (or the pseudogene TRBV3-2), the J gene TRBJ2-7, with a weak D call TRBD2 (6 bases). The V and J ends lost 4 bases and 2 bases respectively, with 15 bases between them. The CDR3 covers 15 residues. Germline CDR1 reads LGHDT; CDR2 reads YNNKEL (reference sequence).

This chain joins TRBV3-1 (or the pseudogene TRBV3-2) and TRBJ2-1, with 8 nucleotides matching TRBD2. The V and J ends lost 0 bases and 6 bases, in that order; junction bases with no gene match: 7. The CDR3 loop spans 16 amino acids. CDR1 and CDR2 from the germline V gene are LGHDT and YNNKEL (reference sequence). The CDR3 reads CASSQDNGLAINEQFF. DNA of the CDR3: TGTGCCAGCAGCCAAGATAACGGACTAGCTATCAATGAGCAGTTCTTC.

This clone was found once. The chain joins TRBV11-3 to TRBJ2-3; D remains unclear. With 5 bases removed from V and 4 bases from J, the gap between germline ends came to 7 bases. Germline assignment: CDR1 SGHNT and CDR2 YENEEA. CDR3 length: 12 residues. CDR3 DNA sequence: TGTGCCAGCAGCCTTTGGCCAGATACGCAGTATTTT. This encodes CASSLWPDTQYF.

V is TRBV27 and J is TRBJ2-1; D is possibly TRBD2 (6 bases). The CDR3 is 17 amino acids. The V gene's germline CDR1 is MNHEY and CDR2 SMNVEV (reference sequence). The V end lost 8 bases, the J end lost 5 bases, and 25 bases lay between the germline ends. The DNA for the CDR3 is TGTGCCAGCCAACAGACGGGAGACTACGACTTAAACAATGAGCAGTTCTTC. Its protein product is CASQQTGDYDLNNEQFF.

This chain links TRBV13 with TRBJ2-3, with D unresolved. This CDR3 is 16 amino acids long. V lost 0 bases and J lost 3, with 13 bases in between. Germline CDR1 is PRHDT and CDR2 is FYEKMQ (reference sequence). CDR3 in amino acids: CASSLGLTSGTDTQYF. The DNA of the CDR3 is TGTGCCAGCAGCTTAGGACTAACCAGTGGGACAGATACGCAGTATTTT.

V and J are TRBV7-2 and TRBJ2-7, with a possible D match to TRBD1 (6 bases). This CDR3 spans 15 amino acids. Germline values: CDR1 SGHTA, CDR2 FQGNSA. Trimming removed 0 bases from V and 1 base from J, with 10 bases in between. For the CDR3, the DNA is TGTGCCAGCAGCTTAGCTACAGGGCTATCCTACGAGCAGTACTTC. Its translation is CASSLATGLSYEQYF.

The chain couples TRBV5-1 to TRBJ1-3, with a tentative D call TRBD1 (6 bases). The length of the CDR3 is 15 residues. Germline assignment: CDR1 SGHRS and CDR2 YFSETQ. The ends were cut back, 5 bases at V and 7 bases at J, with 19 bases in the middle. The CDR3 DNA reads TGCGCCAGCAGTCGGTCCCCCGGACAGCAGAACACCATATATTTT. It is translated as CASSRSPGQQNTIYF.

This clone occurred a few times. The chain joins TRBV2 to TRBJ2-1; 7 bases are a match to TRBD2. The V gene end was trimmed by 8 bases and the J gene end by 5 bases; junction bases not matched to a gene: 6. The CDR3 has 13 amino acids. Germline values: CDR1 SNHLY, CDR2 FYNNEI. CDR3 nucleotides: TGTGCCAGCCAGACTAGCCCCCACAATGAGCAGTTCTTC. Translated, it gives CASQTSPHNEQFF.

V and J are TRBV2 and TRBJ2-3; D not resolved. CDR1 is SNHLY, CDR2 FYNNEI, per germline. The CDR3 length is 16 residues. The V end was cut by 3 bases, the J end by 0 bases, with 13 bases between. CDR3 region: CASSDEAPASTDTQYF. The CDR3 nucleotides are TGTGCCAGCAGTGATGAGGCGCCAGCTAGCACAGATACGCAGTATTTT.

This chain connects TRBV7-2 to TRBJ2-1, with 13 nucleotides matching TRBD2. The CDR3 sequence is 13 residues long. Germline V gene data show CDR1 as SGHTA and CDR2 as FQGNSA. V gave up 4 bases and J gave up 13 bases; unmatched junction bases: 4. The CDR3 DNA is TGTGCCAGCAGCTCGGGACTAGCGGGGACCCAGTTCTTC. It translates to CASSSGLAGTQFF.

This clone is a singleton in its sample. The chain carries TRBV19 and TRBJ1-4; D might be TRBD1 (5 bases). This CDR3 is 15 amino acids long. Germline V CDR1 and CDR2: LNHDA, SQIVND (reference sequence). The ends were cut back, 9 bases at V and 4 bases at J, with 18 bases in the middle. CDR3 coding DNA: TGTGCCAGCGCGAGACAGAAGCGATATAATGAAAAACTGTTTTTT. Encoded protein: CASARQKRYNEKLFF.

The chain combines TRBV19 with TRBJ2-1; TRBD2 matches at 8 bases. The junction had 10 bases not matched to a gene; V was cut back by 6 bases and J by 0 bases. The germline gives CDR1 LNHDA, CDR2 SQIVND (reference sequence). This CDR3 contains 17 residues. CDR3 bases: TGTGCCAGTAGGACGGGAGGGCCCCCAAGCTCCTACAATGAGCAGTTCTTC. As protein: CASRTGGPPSSYNEQFF.

The CDR3 loop is CASGEGDIGEKLFF. The CDR3 DNA reads as TGCGCCAGCGGGGAGGGGGATATCGGTGAAAAACTGTTTTTT. This chain links TRBV5-1 with TRBJ1-4; the D gene is possibly TRBD1 (6 bases). The germline V and J ends were trimmed by 7 bases and 7 bases, with 17 bases remaining between them. This CDR3 spans 14 amino acids. The germline V gene encodes CDR1 SGHRS and CDR2 YFSETQ.

The chain carries TRBV19 and TRBJ1-2; 8 nucleotides align to TRBD1. Germline V gene data show CDR1 as LNHDA and CDR2 as SQIVND (reference sequence). V lost 3 bases to trimming and J lost 6 bases; unmatched junction nucleotides: 6. There are 14 residues in the CDR3. The CDR3 here is CASSIYGQGDGYTF. The CDR3, as DNA: TGTGCCAGTAGTATCTACGGACAGGGTGATGGCTACACCTTC.

This clone appeared a few times. The CDR3 bases are TGCAGCGCTATCGGGGGGGACACTGAAGCTTTCTTT. Protein sequence: CSAIGGDTEAFF. The chain recombines TRBV29-1 with TRBJ1-1; tentative D call: TRBD1 (5 bases). The germline gives CDR1 SQVTM, CDR2 ANQGSEA. Trimming took 7 bases from V and 3 from J, leaving 12 bases between them. The CDR3 loop spans 12 amino acids. The whole variable domain, filled in from reference TRBV29-1 and TRBJ1-1, reads SAVISQKPSRDICQRGTSLTIQCQVDSQVTMMFWYRQQPGQSLTLIATANQGSEATYESGFVIDKFPISRPNLTFSTLTVSNMSPEDSSIYLCSAIGGDTEAFFGQGTRLTVV.

This chain connects TRBV9 to TRBJ2-7; TRBD2 agrees at 7 bases. The CDR3 is 14 residues long. CDR1 SGDLS and CDR2 YYNGEE come from the germline V gene. The V segment lost 2 bases and the J segment 2 bases; nucleotides outside the gene matches: 4. CDR3 in DNA: TGTGCCAGCAGCGTTGATGGGAGGGCCTACGAGCAGTACTTC. Its translation is CASSVDGRAYEQYF.

The rearrangement links TRBV29-1 to TRBJ2-1, with D perhaps TRBD2 (5 bases). CDR1 SQVTM and CDR2 ANQGSEA come from the germline V gene. V lost 4 bases and J 8 bases, leaving 12 bases between the germline ends. The CDR3 is made up of 12 amino acids. The CDR3 coding sequence is TGCAGCGTTGCACTAGACGCCCATGAGCAGTTCTTC. Translation: CSVALDAHEQFF.